The 17 T cell receptor beta chains presented below share a single source sample, sequenced in a study of Ad26.COV2.S vaccination and SARS-CoV-2 variants. Treatment: about 20 received Ad26.COV2.S at low or high dose, single or two shots; five or six received placebo; per-sample allocation not given. Collection of samples fell on day 63 after the first vaccine or placebo injection. Profiled with immunoSEQ multiplex PCR; TCRdb holds only in-frame clones, not every one. The sample records roughly 420,000 clones, 89% being singletons. Sequenced material: peripheral blood, taken in a trial of Ad26.COV2.S vaccine versus placebo. The source is a person aged 18-60 years who received the Ad26.COV2.S COVID-19 vaccine or a placebo.

The chain has TRBV7-2 and TRBJ2-5, with TRBD2 matching over 10 bases. The CDR3 totals 16 residues. With V trimmed by 1 base and J by 5 bases, 7 bases remained unmatched. In germline, CDR1 is SGHTA, CDR2 FQGNSA. DNA of the CDR3: TGTGCCAGCAGCTTAGTTCTAGCGGGGGCGTATGAGACCCAGTACTTC. Translating gives CASSLVLAGAYETQYF.

The chain is built from TRBV10-3 and TRBJ1-2; D is undetermined. V was trimmed by 2 bases and J by 4 bases, leaving 8 bases between them. Germline V CDR1 and CDR2: ENHRY, SYGVKD. The CDR3 covers 13 residues. CDR3: CAISERDTYGYTF. The DNA of the CDR3 is TGTGCCATCAGTGAGAGGGATACCTATGGCTACACCTTC.

This chain uses TRBV11-3 with TRBJ1-1, with D possibly matching TRBD1 (5 bases). The V end was cut by 4 bases, the J end by 0 bases, with 9 bases between. Germline V gene lookup returns CDR1 SGHNT and CDR2 YENEEA. The CDR3 covers 14 residues. As DNA, the CDR3 is TGTGCCAGCAGCTCCTCGGGACTGAACACTGAAGCTTTCTTT. Its protein is CASSSSGLNTEAFF.

CDR3 amino acids: CASSSQANQPQHF. CDR3 in DNA: TGTGCCAGCAGTTCCCAGGCCAATCAGCCCCAGCATTTT. The V call is TRBV6-5, the J call TRBJ1-5; D is ambiguous. The germline V and J ends were trimmed by 4 bases and 3 bases, with 7 bases remaining between them. Germline V gene data show CDR1 as MNHEY and CDR2 as SVGAGI. The CDR3 covers 13 residues.

V usage is TRBV4-2 and J usage is TRBJ1-4; no reliable D call. Germline V gene lookup returns CDR1 LGHNA and CDR2 YNFKEQ. The V end lost 0 bases, the J end lost 2 bases, and 7 bases lay between the germline ends. The CDR3 consists of 15 residues. As DNA, the CDR3 is TGTGCCAGCAGCCAAGATCGGGTTACTAATGAAAAACTGTTTTTT. It specifies CASSQDRVTNEKLFF.

The rearrangement joins TRBV7-9 to TRBJ2-3; TRBD1 or TRBD2 may be the D gene (7 bases each). Trimming removed 4 bases from V and 1 base from J, with 12 bases in between. The CDR3 consists of 15 residues. CDR1 is SEHNR and CDR2 is FQNEAQ in the germline V gene (reference sequence). The CDR3 nucleotides read TGTGCCAGCAGCTACCAGGGGGGGGGCACAGATACGCAGTATTTT. Translated: CASSYQGGGTDTQYF.

The chain couples TRBV13 to TRBJ2-7, with 10 bases lining up with TRBD2. The CDR3 extends over 15 amino acids. After removal of 1 base from V and 5 bases from J, the junction contained 5 bases not matched to a gene. Germline assignment: CDR1 PRHDT and CDR2 FYEKMQ (reference sequence). Written as DNA, the CDR3 is TGTGCCAGCAGCTTAGAGGCTAGCGGGAGCAACGAGCAGTACGTC. Protein: CASSLEASGSNEQYV.

The rearrangement joins TRBV18 to TRBJ2-1; 8 bases agree with TRBD2. Germline CDR1 KGHSH, CDR2 LQKENI. CDR3 size: 15 residues. J gave up 2 bases and V 3 bases, and 3 bases lay outside the gene matches. Written as DNA, the CDR3 is TGTGCCAGCTCACCTACTAGCGGTGCCTACAATGAGCAGTTCTTC. Translation: CASSPTSGAYNEQFF.

The gene calls are TRBV10-3 and TRBJ1-2; 7 nucleotides align to TRBD1. The CDR3 extends over 17 amino acids. Trimming at V came to 0 bases and at J to 5 bases, leaving 12 bases not matched to a gene. Looked up from germline, CDR1 is ENHRY and CDR2 is SYGVKD. The CDR3 DNA follows: TGTGCCATCAGTGAGTCGTGGACAGGACAAACCCTTTATGGCTACACCTTC. It yields the protein CAISESWTGQTLYGYTF.

The chain combines TRBV18 with TRBJ2-2; a weak D match, TRBD1 (5 bases). Looked up from germline, CDR1 is KGHSH and CDR2 is LQKENI. This CDR3 is 13 amino acids long. Trimming cost V 3 bases and J 6 bases, with 8 bases left between them. The CDR3 sequence: CASSPGASGELFF. For the CDR3, the DNA is TGTGCCAGCTCACCTGGGGCGTCCGGGGAGCTGTTTTTT.

The chain employs TRBV5-6 and TRBJ1-3; D unclear. Trimming took off 1 base at V and 0 bases at J, with 8 bases between the two ends. This CDR3 is 15 amino acids long. Germline V lookup: CDR1 SGHDT, CDR2 YYEEEE. CDR3 nucleotide sequence: TGTGCCAGCAGCTTGTTTCGGAGCTCTGGAAACACCATATATTTT. This encodes CASSLFRSSGNTIYF.

The chain joins TRBV18 to TRBJ1-1; the D gene is possibly TRBD1 (5 bases). From germline, CDR1 is KGHSH and CDR2 LQKENI. Trimming removed 6 bases from V and 1 base from J, with 9 bases in between. The CDR3 consists of 13 residues. The CDR3 nucleotides are TGTGCCAGCTCCGGGGGGACGAACACTGAAGCTTTCTTT. Translation: CASSGGTNTEAFF. The full variable domain, completed using reference TRBV18 and TRBJ1-1, is NAGVMQNPRHLVRRRGQEARLRCSPMKGHSHVYWYRQLPEEGLKFMVYLQKENIIDESGMPKERFSAEFPKEGPSILRIQQVVRGDSAAYFCASSGGTNTEAFFGQGTRLTVV.

This chain connects TRBV7-9 to TRBJ1-4; D uncertain. In germline, CDR1 is SEHNR, CDR2 FQNEAQ (reference sequence). The CDR3 runs to 13 residues. V dropped 8 bases and J dropped 3 bases, with 10 bases sitting between them. The CDR3 coding sequence is TGTGCCAGCCTCCGGTCGGCTAATGAAAAACTGTTTTTT. Encoded protein: CASLRSANEKLFF. The full variable domain, rest sourced from reference TRBV7-9 and TRBJ1-4, is DTGVSQNPRHKITKRGQNVTFRCDPISEHNRLYWYRQTLGQGPEFLTYFQNEAQLEKSRLLSDRFSAERPKGSFSTLEIQRTEQGDSAMYLCASLRSANEKLFFGSGTQLSVL.

This clone was seen a few times. The chain carries TRBV10-2 and TRBJ2-7, with D possibly being TRBD1 (6 bases). The V gene's germline CDR1 is WSHSY and CDR2 SAAADI. Between the trimmed V and J ends, which lost 9 bases and 2 bases, there was a span of 17 bases. CDR3 length equals 14 residues. The CDR3 coding sequence is TGCGCCAGTTTCAGGGGCGAGGGGACCTACGAGCAGTACGTC. Its translation is CASFRGEGTYEQYV.

The gene calls are TRBV7-9 and TRBJ1-2; D remains ambiguous. In germline, CDR1 is SEHNR, CDR2 FQNEAQ (reference sequence). V was cut by 1 base and J by 8 bases, with 11 bases left in between. CDR3 length equals 13 residues. The CDR3 is CASSLDGIGGYTF. In nucleotides, the CDR3 is TGTGCCAGCAGCTTAGATGGGATAGGGGGCTACACCTTC.

The rearrangement uses TRBV4-3 and TRBJ2-3, with 9 bases fitting TRBD1. V was pared by 1 base and J by 5 bases, with 10 bases of the junction left unmatched. The CDR3 covers 17 residues. Germline values: CDR1 LGHNA, CDR2 YSLEER. Here the CDR3 reads CASSQVGTGLVKDTQYF. The CDR3 DNA reads TGCGCCAGCAGCCAAGTTGGGACAGGGCTGGTGAAAGATACGCAGTATTTT.

A single count supports this clone. The CDR3 loop is CASSFQTGTNQPQHF. For the CDR3, the DNA is TGTGCCAGCAGCTTCCAGACAGGGACCAATCAGCCCCAGCATTTT. J is TRBJ1-5 and V is TRBV7-2; TRBD1 matches 7 bases. The V segment lost 3 bases and the J segment 3 bases; nucleotides outside the gene matches: 5. Germline V gene data show CDR1 as SGHTA and CDR2 as FQGNSA. The CDR3 sequence is 15 residues long.